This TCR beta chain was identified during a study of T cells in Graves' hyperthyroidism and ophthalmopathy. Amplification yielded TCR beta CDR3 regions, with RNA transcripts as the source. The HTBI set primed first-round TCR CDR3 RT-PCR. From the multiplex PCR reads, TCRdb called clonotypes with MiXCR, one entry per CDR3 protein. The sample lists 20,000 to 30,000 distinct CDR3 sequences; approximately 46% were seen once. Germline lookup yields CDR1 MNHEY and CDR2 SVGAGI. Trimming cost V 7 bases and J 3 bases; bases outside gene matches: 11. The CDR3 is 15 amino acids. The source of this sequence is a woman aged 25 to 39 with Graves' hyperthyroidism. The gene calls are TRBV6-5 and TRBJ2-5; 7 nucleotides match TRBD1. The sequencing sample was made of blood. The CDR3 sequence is CASTRSGTVKETQYF. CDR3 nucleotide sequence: TGTGCCAGCACCCGATCCGGGACAGTTAAAGAGACCCAGTACTTC.